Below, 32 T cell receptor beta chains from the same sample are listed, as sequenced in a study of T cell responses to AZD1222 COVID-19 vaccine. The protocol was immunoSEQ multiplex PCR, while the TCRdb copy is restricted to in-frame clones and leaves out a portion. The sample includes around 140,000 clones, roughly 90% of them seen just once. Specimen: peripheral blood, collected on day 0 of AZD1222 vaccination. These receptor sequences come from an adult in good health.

CDR3: CASSYSTGARSLEAFF. DNA for the CDR3: TGTGCCAGCAGTTACTCGACCGGGGCCAGGTCCCTTGAAGCTTTCTTT. This sequence joins TRBV6-5 and TRBJ1-1; weak D call: TRBD1 (5 bases). The CDR3 extends over 16 amino acids. Per germline, CDR1 MNHEY and CDR2 SVGAGI. V lost 0 bases and J lost 7, with 18 bases in between.

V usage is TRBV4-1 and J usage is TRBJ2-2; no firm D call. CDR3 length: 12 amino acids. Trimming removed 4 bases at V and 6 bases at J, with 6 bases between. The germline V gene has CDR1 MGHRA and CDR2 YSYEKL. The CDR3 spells CASSLYAGELFF. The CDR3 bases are TGCGCCAGCAGCCTTTATGCCGGGGAGCTGTTTTTT.

For the CDR3, the DNA is TGTGCCAGCAGCCACACGAATAACAGGGGGCGCGGGCGGCCCTACGAGCAGTACTTC. Translation gives CASSHTNNRGRGRPYEQYF. J is TRBJ2-7 and V is TRBV7-9; TRBD1 matches 9 bases. This CDR3 has 19 residues. Germline V lookup: CDR1 SEHNR, CDR2 FQNEAQ (reference sequence). With V trimmed by 5 bases and J by 2 bases, 19 bases remained unmatched.

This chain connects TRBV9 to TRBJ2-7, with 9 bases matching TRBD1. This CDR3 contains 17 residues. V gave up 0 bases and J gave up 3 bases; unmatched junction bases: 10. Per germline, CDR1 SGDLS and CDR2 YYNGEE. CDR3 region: CASSVAGRDRGIYEQYF. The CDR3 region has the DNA TGTGCCAGCAGCGTAGCAGGTCGAGACAGGGGGATCTACGAGCAGTACTTC.

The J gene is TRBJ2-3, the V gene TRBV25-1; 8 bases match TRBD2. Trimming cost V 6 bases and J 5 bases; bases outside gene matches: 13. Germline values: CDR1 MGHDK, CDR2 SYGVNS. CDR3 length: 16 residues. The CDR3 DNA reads TGTGCCAGCAGCCAGAAACCTGCGGGGGGTCGAGATACGCAGTATTTT. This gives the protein CASSQKPAGGRDTQYF. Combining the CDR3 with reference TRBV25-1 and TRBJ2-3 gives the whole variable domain EADIYQTPRYLVIGTGKKITLECSQTMGHDKMYWYQQDPGMELHLIHYSYGVNSTEKGDLSSESTVSRIRTEHFPLTLESARPSHTSQYLCASSQKPAGGRDTQYFGPGTRLTVL.

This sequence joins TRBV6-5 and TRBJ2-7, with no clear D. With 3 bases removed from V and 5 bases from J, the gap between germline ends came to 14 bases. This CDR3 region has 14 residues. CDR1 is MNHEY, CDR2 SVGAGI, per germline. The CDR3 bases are TGTGCCAGCAGTTATCAGGTTCATGGAAACGAGCAGTACTTC. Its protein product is CASSYQVHGNEQYF.

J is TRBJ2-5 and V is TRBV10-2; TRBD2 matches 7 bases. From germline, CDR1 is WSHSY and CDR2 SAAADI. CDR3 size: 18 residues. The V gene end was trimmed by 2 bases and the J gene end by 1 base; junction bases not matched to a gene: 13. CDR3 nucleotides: TGCGCCAGCAGTGAGGGGAGGTGGGGGAGGGATTTCCAAGAGACCCAGTACTTC. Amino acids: CASSEGRWGRDFQETQYF.

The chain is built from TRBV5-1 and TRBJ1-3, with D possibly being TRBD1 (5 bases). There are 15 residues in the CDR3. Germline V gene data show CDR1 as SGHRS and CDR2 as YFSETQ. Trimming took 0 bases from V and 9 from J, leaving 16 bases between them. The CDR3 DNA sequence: TGCGCCAGCAGCTTGGAGGGGACCCCCGGGGGCACCATATATTTT. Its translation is CASSLEGTPGGTIYF.

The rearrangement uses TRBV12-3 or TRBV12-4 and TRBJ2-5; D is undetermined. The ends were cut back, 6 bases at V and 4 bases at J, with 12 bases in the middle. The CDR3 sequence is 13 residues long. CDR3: CASSTWGRETQYF. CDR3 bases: TGTGCCAGCAGCACCTGGGGTAGAGAGACCCAGTACTTC.

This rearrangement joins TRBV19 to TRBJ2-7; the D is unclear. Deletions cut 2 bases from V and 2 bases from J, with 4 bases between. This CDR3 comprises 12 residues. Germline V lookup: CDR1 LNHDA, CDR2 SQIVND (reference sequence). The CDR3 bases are TGTGCCAGTAGTATAAGCCCCTACGAGCAGTACTTC. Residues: CASSISPYEQYF.

The CDR3 nucleotides read TGTGCCAGCAGTCCTAGCGACCGCACAGATACGCAGTATTTT. It yields the protein CASSPSDRTDTQYF. The rearrangement uses TRBV2 and TRBJ2-3; TRBD2 might be the D (6 bases). Trimming took 5 bases from V and 1 from J, leaving 10 bases between them. CDR3 size: 14 residues. The germline V gene has CDR1 SNHLY and CDR2 FYNNEI.

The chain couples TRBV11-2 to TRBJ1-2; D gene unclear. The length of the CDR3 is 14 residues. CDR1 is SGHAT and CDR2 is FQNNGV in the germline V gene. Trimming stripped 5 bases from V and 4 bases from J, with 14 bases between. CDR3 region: CASSPRPVSYGYTF. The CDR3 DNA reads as TGTGCCAGCAGCCCAAGGCCCGTTTCCTATGGCTACACCTTC.

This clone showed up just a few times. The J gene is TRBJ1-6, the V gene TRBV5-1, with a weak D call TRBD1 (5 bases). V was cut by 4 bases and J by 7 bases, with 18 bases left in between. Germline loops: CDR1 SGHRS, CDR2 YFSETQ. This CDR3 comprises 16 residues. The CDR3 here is CASSTALGTENSPLHF. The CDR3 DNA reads TGCGCCAGCAGCACAGCCCTAGGGACGGAGAATTCACCCCTCCACTTT. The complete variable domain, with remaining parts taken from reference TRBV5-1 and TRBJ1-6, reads KAGVTQTPRYLIKTRGQQVTLSCSPISGHRSVSWYQQTPGQGLQFLFEYFSETQRNKGNFPGRFSGRQFSNSRSEMNVSTLELGDSALYLCASSTALGTENSPLHFGNGTRLTVT.

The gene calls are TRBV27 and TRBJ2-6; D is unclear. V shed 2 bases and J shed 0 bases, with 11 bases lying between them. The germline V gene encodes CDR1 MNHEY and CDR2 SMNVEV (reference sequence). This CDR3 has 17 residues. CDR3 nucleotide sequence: TGTGCCAGCAGTTTACGTGGAGTCAGCTCTGGGGCCAACGTCCTGACTTTC. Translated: CASSLRGVSSGANVLTF.

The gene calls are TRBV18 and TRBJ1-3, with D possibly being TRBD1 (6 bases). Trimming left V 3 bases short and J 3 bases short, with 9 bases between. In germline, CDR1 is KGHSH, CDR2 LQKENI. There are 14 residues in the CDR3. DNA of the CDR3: TGTGCCAGCTCACCGTCAGGGGTTGGAAACACCATATATTTT. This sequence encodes CASSPSGVGNTIYF.

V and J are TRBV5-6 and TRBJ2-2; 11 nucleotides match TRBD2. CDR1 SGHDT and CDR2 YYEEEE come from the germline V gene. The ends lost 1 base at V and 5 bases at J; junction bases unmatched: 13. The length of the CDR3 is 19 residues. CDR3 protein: CASSLSRLAGFLRTGELFF. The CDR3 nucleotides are TGTGCCAGCAGCTTGAGTAGACTAGCGGGGTTCTTAAGAACCGGGGAGCTGTTTTTT.

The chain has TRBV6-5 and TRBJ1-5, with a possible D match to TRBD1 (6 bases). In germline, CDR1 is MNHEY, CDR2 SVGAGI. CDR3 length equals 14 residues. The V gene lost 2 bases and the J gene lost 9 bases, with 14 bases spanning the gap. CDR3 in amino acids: CASSYTGHGRPQHF. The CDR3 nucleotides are TGTGCCAGCAGTTACACGGGACACGGAAGGCCCCAGCATTTT.

CDR3 nucleotide sequence: TGTGCCAGCAGCGCTGGGACCAACCTGCGTACTAATGAAAAACTGTTTTTT. Protein product: CASSAGTNLRTNEKLFF. The chain has TRBV9 and TRBJ1-4; perhaps TRBD1 as D (5 bases). This CDR3 has 17 amino acids. Per the germline V gene, CDR1 is SGDLS and CDR2 is YYNGEE. The germline V and J ends were trimmed by 3 bases and 2 bases, with 17 bases remaining between them.

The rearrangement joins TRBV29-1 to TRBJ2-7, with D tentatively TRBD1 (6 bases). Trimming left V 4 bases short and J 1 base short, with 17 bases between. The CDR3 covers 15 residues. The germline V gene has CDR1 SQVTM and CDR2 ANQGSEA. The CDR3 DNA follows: TGCAGCGTTGGCACCCCAGGGGTGCCTTCCTACGAGCAGTACTTC. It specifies CSVGTPGVPSYEQYF.

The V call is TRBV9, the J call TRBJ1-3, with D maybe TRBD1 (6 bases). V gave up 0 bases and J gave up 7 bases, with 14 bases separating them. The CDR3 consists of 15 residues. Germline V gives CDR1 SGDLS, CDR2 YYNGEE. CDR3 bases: TGTGCCAGCAGCGTAGATGGGCAGGGGAGGAACACCATATATTTT. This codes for CASSVDGQGRNTIYF.

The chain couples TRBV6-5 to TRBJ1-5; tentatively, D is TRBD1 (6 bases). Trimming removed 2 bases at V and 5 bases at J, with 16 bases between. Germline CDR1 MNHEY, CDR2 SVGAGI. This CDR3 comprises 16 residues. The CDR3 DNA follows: TGTGCCAGCAGTTACCTTGGACAGACACCCTATCAGCCCCAGCATTTT. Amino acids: CASSYLGQTPYQPQHF.

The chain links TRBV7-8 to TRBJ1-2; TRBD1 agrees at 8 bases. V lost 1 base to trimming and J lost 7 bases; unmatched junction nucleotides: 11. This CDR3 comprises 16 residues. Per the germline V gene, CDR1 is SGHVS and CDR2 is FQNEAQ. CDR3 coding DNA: TGTGCCAGCAGCTTAGGGGATAGGACAGGGTGGGGTGGCTACACCTTC. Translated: CASSLGDRTGWGGYTF.

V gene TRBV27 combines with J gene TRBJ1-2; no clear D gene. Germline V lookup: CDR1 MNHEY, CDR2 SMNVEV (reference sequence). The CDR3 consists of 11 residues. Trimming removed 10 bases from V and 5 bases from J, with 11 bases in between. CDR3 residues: CATWALYGYTF. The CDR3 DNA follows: TGTGCCACCTGGGCGTTATATGGCTACACCTTC.

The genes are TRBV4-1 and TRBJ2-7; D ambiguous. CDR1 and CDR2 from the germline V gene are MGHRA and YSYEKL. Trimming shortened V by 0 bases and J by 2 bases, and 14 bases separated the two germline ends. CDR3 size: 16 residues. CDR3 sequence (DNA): TGCGCCAGCAGCCAAGATAATGTGGGCAGAACCTACGAGCAGTACTTC. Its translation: CASSQDNVGRTYEQYF.

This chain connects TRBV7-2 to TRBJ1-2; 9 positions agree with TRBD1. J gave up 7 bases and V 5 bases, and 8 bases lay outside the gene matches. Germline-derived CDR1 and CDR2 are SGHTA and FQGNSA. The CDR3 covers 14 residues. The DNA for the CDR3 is TGTGCCAGCAGCACACCGGGACAGGGTGGTGGCTACACCTTC. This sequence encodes CASSTPGQGGGYTF.

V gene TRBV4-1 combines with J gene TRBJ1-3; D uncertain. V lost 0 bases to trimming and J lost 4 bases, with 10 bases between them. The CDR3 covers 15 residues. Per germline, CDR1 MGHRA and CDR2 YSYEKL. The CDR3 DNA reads TGCGCCAGCAGCCAAGAGGCGAGAAGGGGAAACACCATATATTTT. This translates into CASSQEARRGNTIYF.

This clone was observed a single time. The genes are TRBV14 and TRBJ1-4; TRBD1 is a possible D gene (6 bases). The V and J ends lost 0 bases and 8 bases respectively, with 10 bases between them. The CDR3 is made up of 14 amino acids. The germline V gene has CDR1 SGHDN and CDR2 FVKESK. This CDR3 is CASSQDRGNEKLFF. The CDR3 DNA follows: TGTGCCAGCAGCCAAGACAGGGGAAACGAAAAACTGTTTTTT.

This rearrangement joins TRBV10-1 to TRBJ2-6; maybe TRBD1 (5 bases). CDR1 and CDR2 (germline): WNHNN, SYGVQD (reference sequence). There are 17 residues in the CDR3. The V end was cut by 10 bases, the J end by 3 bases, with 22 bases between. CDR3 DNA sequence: TGCGCCACCCCGACAGTTAAACCCTTGTTTGGGGCCAACGTCCTGACTTTC. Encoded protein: CATPTVKPLFGANVLTF.

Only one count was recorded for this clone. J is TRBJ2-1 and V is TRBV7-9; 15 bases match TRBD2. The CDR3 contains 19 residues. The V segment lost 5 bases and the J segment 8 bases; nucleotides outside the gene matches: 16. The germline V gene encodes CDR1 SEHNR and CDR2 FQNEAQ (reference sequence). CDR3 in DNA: TGTGCCAGCAGCCATTCCGGGACTAGCGGGGGGCGACCTAGAGATGAGCAGTTCTTC. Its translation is CASSHSGTSGGRPRDEQFF.

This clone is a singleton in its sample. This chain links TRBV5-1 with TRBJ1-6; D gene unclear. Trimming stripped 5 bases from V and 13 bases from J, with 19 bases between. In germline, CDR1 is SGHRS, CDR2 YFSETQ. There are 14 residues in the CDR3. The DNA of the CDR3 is TGCGCCAGCAGTTACTCCGGGGAAGTTAGCCCCCTCCACTTT. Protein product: CASSYSGEVSPLHF.

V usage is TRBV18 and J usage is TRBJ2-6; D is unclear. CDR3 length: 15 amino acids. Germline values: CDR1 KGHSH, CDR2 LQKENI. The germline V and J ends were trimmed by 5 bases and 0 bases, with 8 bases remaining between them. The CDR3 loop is CASSEGSSGANVLTF. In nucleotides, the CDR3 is TGTGCCAGCTCAGAAGGGTCCTCTGGGGCCAACGTCCTGACTTTC.

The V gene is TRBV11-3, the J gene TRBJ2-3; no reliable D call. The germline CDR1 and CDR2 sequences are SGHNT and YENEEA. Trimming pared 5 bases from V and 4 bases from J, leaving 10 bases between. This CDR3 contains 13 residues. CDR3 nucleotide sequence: TGTGCCAGCAGCCGACCGCCCGCAGATACGCAGTATTTT. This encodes CASSRPPADTQYF.